This T cell receptor beta chain was captured by sequencing in a study of blood T cell repertoires in COVID-19. V dropped 1 base and J dropped 11 bases, with 20 bases sitting between them. This CDR3 comprises 15 residues. Germline assignment: CDR1 SGHTA and CDR2 FQGTGA. Method: immunoSEQ multiplex PCR; TCRdb's copy keeps in-frame clones and lacks some. This table has about 260,000 clones, around 82% appearing once. The sequence was collected from a human donor in a cohort sampled during active COVID-19. J is TRBJ2-5 and V is TRBV7-3; D is uncertain. The sequencing input was peripheral blood. Here the CDR3 reads CASSLIPTDTARQYF. The CDR3 DNA reads TGTGCCAGCAGCTTAATCCCAACTGATACTGCGCGGCAGTACTTC.